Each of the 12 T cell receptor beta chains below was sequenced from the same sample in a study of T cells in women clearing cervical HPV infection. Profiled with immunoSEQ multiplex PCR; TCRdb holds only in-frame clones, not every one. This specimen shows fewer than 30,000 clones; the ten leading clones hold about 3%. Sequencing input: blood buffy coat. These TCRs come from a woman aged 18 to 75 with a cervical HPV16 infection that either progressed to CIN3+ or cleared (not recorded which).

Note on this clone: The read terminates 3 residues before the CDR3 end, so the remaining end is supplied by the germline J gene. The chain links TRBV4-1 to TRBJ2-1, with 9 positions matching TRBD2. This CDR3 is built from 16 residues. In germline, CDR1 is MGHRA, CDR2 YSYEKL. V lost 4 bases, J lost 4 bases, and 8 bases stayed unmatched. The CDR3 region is CASSRARTSVYNEQFF. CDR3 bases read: TGCGCCAGCAGCCGAGCTCGGACTAGCGTTTACAATGAG.

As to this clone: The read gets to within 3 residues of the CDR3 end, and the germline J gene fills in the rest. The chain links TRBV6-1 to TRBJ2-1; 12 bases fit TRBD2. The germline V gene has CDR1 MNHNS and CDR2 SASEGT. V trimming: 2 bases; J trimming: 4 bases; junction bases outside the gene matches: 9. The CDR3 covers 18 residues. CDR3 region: CASSETTSGRGLYNEQFF. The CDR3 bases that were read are TGTGCCAGCAGTGAAACGACTAGCGGGAGAGGTCTATACAATGAG.

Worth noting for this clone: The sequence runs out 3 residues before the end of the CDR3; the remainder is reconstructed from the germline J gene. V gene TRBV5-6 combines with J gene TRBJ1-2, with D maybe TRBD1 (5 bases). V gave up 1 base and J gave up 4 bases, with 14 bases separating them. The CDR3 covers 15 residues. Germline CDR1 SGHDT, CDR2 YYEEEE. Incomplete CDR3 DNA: TGTGCCAGCAGCTTGTCCCTACAGGTGACCTATGGC. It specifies CASSLSLQVTYG. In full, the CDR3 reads CASSLSLQVTYGYTF.

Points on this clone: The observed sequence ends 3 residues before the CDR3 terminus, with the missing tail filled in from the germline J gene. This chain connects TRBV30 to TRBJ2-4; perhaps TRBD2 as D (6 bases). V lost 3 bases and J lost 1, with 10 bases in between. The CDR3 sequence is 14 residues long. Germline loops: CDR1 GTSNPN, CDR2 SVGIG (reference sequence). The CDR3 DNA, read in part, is TGTGCCTGGAGGACCGGAGGGGCCAAAAACATT. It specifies CAWRTGGAKNI. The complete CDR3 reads CAWRTGGAKNIQYF. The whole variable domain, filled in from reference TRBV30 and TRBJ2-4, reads SQTIHQWPATLVQPVGSPLSLECTVEGTSNPNLYWYRQAAGRGLQLLFYSVGIGQISSEVPQNLSASRPQDRQFILSSKKLLLSDSGFYLCAWRTGGAKNIQYFGAGTRLSVL.

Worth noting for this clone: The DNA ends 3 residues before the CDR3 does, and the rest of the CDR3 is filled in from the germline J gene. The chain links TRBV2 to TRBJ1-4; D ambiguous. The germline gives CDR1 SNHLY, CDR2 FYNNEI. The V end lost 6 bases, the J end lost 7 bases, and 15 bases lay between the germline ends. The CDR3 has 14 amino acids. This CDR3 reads CASRKTSNSEKLFF. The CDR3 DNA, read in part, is TGTGCCAGCAGAAAGACCTCGAACAGTGAAAAA.

CDR3 bases read: TGTGCCAGCAGACGGGGACAGGGGGACACTGAA. Translation: CASRRGQGDTE. The whole CDR3 sequence reads CASRRGQGDTEAFF. The rearrangement uses TRBV2 and TRBJ1-1; 11 bases fit TRBD1. The CDR3 extends 3 residues past the end of the read, so its final part is completed from the germline J gene. CDR1 and CDR2 from the germline V gene are SNHLY and FYNNEI. V lost 6 bases and J lost 3; bases outside the gene matches: 3. CDR3 length equals 14 residues.

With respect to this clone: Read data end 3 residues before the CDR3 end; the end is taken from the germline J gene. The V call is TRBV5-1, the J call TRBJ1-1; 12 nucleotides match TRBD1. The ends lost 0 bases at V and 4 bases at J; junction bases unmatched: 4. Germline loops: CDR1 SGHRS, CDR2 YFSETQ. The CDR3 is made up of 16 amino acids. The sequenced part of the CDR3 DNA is TGCGCCAGCAGCTTGGTTGGGACAGGGGGCTTCACTGAA. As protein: CASSLVGTGGFTE. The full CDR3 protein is CASSLVGTGGFTEAFF. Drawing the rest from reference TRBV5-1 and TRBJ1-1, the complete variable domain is KAGVTQTPRYLIKTRGQQVTLSCSPISGHRSVSWYQQTPGQGLQFLFEYFSETQRNKGNFPGRFSGRQFSNSRSEMNVSTLELGDSALYLCASSLVGTGGFTEAFFGQGTRLTVV.

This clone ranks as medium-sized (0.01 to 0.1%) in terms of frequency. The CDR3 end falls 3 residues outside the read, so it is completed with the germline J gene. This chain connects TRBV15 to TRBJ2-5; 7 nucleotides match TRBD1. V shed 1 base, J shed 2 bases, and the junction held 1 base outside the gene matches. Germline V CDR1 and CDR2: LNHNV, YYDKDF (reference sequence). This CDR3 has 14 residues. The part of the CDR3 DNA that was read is TGTGCCACCAGCAGAGGACAGGGTCAAGAGACC. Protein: CATSRGQGQET. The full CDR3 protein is CATSRGQGQETQYF.

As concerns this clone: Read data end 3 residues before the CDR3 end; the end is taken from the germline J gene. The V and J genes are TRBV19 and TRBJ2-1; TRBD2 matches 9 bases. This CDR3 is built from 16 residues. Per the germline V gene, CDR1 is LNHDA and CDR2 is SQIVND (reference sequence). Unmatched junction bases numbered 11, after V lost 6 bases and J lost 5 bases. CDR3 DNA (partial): TGTGCCAGTAGAAAGGGTGAAGCGGGAGGCCACAATGAG. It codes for CASRKGEAGGHNE. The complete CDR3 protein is CASRKGEAGGHNEQFF.

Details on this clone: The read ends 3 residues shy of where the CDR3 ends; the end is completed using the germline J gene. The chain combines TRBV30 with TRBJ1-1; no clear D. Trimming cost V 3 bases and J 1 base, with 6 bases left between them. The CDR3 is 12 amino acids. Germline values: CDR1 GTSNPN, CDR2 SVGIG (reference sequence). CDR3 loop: CAWRSGNTEAFF. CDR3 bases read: TGTGCCTGGAGAAGCGGGAACACTGAA.

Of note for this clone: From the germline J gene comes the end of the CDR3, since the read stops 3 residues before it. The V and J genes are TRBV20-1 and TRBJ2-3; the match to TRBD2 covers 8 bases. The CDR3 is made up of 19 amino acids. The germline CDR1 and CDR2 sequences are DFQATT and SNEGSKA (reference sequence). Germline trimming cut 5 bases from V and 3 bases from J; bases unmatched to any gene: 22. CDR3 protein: CSAPGRGADGRAWTDTQYF. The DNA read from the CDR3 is TGCAGTGCTCCTGGTCGGGGGGCCGACGGGAGGGCCTGGACAGATACG.

The part of the CDR3 DNA that was read is TGTGCCAGCAGCACTGGACTAGCGGGGAGCTACGAG. This sequence encodes CASSTGLAGSYE. The full CDR3 is CASSTGLAGSYEQYF. The V gene is TRBV5-6, the J gene TRBJ2-7; the match to TRBD2 covers 12 bases. Read sequence stops 3 residues before the CDR3 end, and the germline J gene provides the missing end. Germline loops: CDR1 SGHDT, CDR2 YYEEEE. The CDR3 consists of 15 residues. V was pared by 4 bases and J by 3 bases, with 5 bases of the junction left unmatched.